A single sample is the source of the 27 T cell receptor beta chains below, sequenced in a study of cytomegalovirus exposure and HLA in healthy donors (dated by TCRdb to about 2017). Library construction relied on the immunoSEQ multiplex PCR assay. The multiplex PCR relied on a mix of 60 forward primers for TCR Vbeta segments and 13 reverse primers for TCR Jbeta segments. TCRdb mirrors the immuneACCESS table, restricted to in-frame sequences. Some clones are absent from its copies; in checked studies, under half trace to an unresolved V gene, and the reason for the others is unknown. Within this sample are 130,000 to 150,000 clones, with 74% of them counted one time only. The ten top clones hold around 4.7% of the sample. Sequencing was carried out using PBMCs. The origin of the receptors is a man aged 18 to 35 in good health and CMV-seropositive.

This clone is a singleton in its sample. This chain joins TRBV29-1 and TRBJ1-4, with 7 bases lining up with TRBD1. Losses at the gene ends were 4 bases for V and 8 bases for J; bases not matched to a gene: 10. The CDR3 is 14 residues long. Germline CDR1 reads SQVTM; CDR2 reads ANQGSEA. CDR3 amino acids: CSVGRKGAQEKLFF. The CDR3 coding sequence is TGCAGCGTTGGAAGGAAGGGGGCACAAGAAAAACTGTTTTTT.

The chain carries TRBV4-3 and TRBJ2-1; 10 nucleotides line up with TRBD2. This CDR3 has 14 amino acids. The J segment lost 10 bases and the V segment lost 5 bases, leaving 8 bases of the junction unmatched. In germline, CDR1 is LGHNA, CDR2 YSLEER. The CDR3 DNA sequence: TGCGCCAGCAGCACTATAGCGGGAGGAGAGGAGCAGTTCTTC. As protein: CASSTIAGGEEQFF.

The chain combines TRBV6-1 with TRBJ2-4; 8 bases align to TRBD1. J was trimmed by 9 bases and V by 8 bases; bases with no gene match: 9. The CDR3 is 13 residues long. CDR1 MNHNS and CDR2 SASEGT come from the germline V gene. DNA of the CDR3: TGTGCCAGCCCGGAGCCCGACAGGGGCATTCAGTACTTC. Amino acid sequence: CASPEPDRGIQYF.

The genes are TRBV4-1 and TRBJ2-1, with 8 bases that match TRBD2. This CDR3 spans 15 amino acids. Germline CDR1 MGHRA, CDR2 YSYEKL. V lost 0 bases and J lost 4; bases outside the gene matches: 2. CDR3 in DNA: TGCGCCAGCAGCCAAGACTCTAGCGGGTACAATGAGCAGTTCTTC. Protein sequence: CASSQDSSGYNEQFF.

This clone has just one count. The rearrangement joins TRBV5-1 to TRBJ2-1; maybe TRBD2 (5 bases). The CDR3 loop spans 13 amino acids. Trimming removed 6 bases from V and 0 bases from J, with 7 bases in between. CDR1 SGHRS and CDR2 YFSETQ come from the germline V gene. The CDR3 is CASKEVSYNEQFF. CDR3 sequence (DNA): TGCGCCAGCAAGGAGGTCTCCTACAATGAGCAGTTCTTC. Full variable domain (outside the CDR3, taken from reference TRBV5-1 and TRBJ2-1): KAGVTQTPRYLIKTRGQQVTLSCSPISGHRSVSWYQQTPGQGLQFLFEYFSETQRNKGNFPGRFSGRQFSNSRSEMNVSTLELGDSALYLCASKEVSYNEQFFGPGTRLTVL.

The rearrangement links TRBV7-9 to TRBJ2-6; D is possibly TRBD1 (5 bases). There are 15 residues in the CDR3. Trimming took off 1 base at V and 4 bases at J, with 8 bases between the two ends. In germline, CDR1 is SEHNR, CDR2 FQNEAQ (reference sequence). Here the CDR3 DNA reads TGTGCCAGCAGCTTAGGGGGCTCAGGGGCCAACGTCCTGACTTTC. Protein sequence: CASSLGGSGANVLTF.

The table lists this clone with a few counts. The rearrangement links TRBV6-1 to TRBJ2-5; no clear D. V shed 5 bases and J shed 2 bases, with 9 bases lying between them. In germline, CDR1 is MNHNS, CDR2 SASEGT. The CDR3 spans 13 residues. The CDR3 nucleotides read TGTGCCAGCAGTTTTGGGCTTCAAGAGACCCAGTACTTC. This encodes CASSFGLQETQYF.

The rearrangement joins TRBV7-2 to TRBJ2-5; 9 bases map to TRBD1. The J call may not be correct, given that the DNA end is closer to TRBJ2-7. The CDR3 contains 15 residues. CDR1 and CDR2 (germline): SGHTA, FQGNSA. The CDR3 coding sequence is TGTGCCAGCAGCACTCGGACAGGGGAGATTTACGAGCAGTACTTC. The encoded protein is CASSTRTGEIYEQYF.

This clone has just one count. The chain joins TRBV5-1 to TRBJ2-1; D perhaps matches TRBD2 (7 bases). This CDR3 is 16 amino acids long. CDR1 and CDR2 (germline): SGHRS, YFSETQ. V was pared by 7 bases and J by 10 bases, with 27 bases between. CDR3 nucleotide sequence: TGCGCCAGCGCCCCACGGGAAATGGGGGGGGCAGAAGAGCAGTTCTTC. This gives the protein CASAPREMGGAEEQFF.

The chain links TRBV5-6 to TRBJ2-2, with TRBD2 matching over 10 bases. Germline V CDR1 and CDR2: SGHDT, YYEEEE. J lost 1 base, V lost 0 bases, and 0 bases had no gene match. The CDR3 spans 16 residues. The CDR3 DNA reads as TGTGCCAGCAGCTTGGGACTAGCGGGGAACACCGGGGAGCTGTTTTTT. The encoded protein is CASSLGLAGNTGELFF.

The count of this clone is one. This rearrangement joins TRBV19 to TRBJ2-7, with 8 bases identical to TRBD1. The CDR3 has 14 amino acids. Germline V gene data show CDR1 as LNHDA and CDR2 as SQIVND (reference sequence). V was pared by 9 bases and J by 0 bases, with 7 bases of the junction left unmatched. DNA for the CDR3: TGTGCCAGCAGCAGGGGGCAAAGCTCCTACGAGCAGTACTTC. Translated: CASSRGQSSYEQYF.

This clone was seen a few times. The J gene is TRBJ2-1, the V gene TRBV5-6; TRBD2 is a possible D gene (5 bases). V was pared by 4 bases and J by 8 bases, with 16 bases between. The CDR3 totals 14 residues. Germline V gene sequence: CDR1 SGHDT, CDR2 YYEEEE. The DNA of the CDR3 is TGTGCCAGCAGCCGCGTAAGCGGTAACTATGAGCAGTTCTTC. This translates into CASSRVSGNYEQFF. The full variable domain, in which reference TRBV5-6 and TRBJ2-1 provide the parts outside the CDR3, is DAGVTQSPTHLIKTRGQQVTLRCSPKSGHDTVSWYQQALGQGPQFIFQYYEEEERQRGNFPDRFSGHQFPNYSSELNVNALLLGDSALYLCASSRVSGNYEQFFGPGTRLTVL.

The genes are TRBV6-6 and TRBJ2-7; a possible D gene is TRBD2 (5 bases). The CDR3 covers 13 residues. Germline loops: CDR1 MNHNY, CDR2 SVGAGI (reference sequence). V lost 8 bases to trimming and J lost 3 bases, with 14 bases between them. CDR3 residues: CASYTPSGYEQYF. CDR3 nucleotides: TGTGCCAGCTATACACCGAGCGGCTACGAGCAGTACTTC.

Points on this clone: Other DNA sequences of this sample code for an identical CDR3. The J gene is TRBJ2-3, the V gene TRBV5-1; D gene unclear. This CDR3 region has 12 residues. Trimming removed 4 bases from V and 0 bases from J, with 3 bases in between. Germline V gene data show CDR1 as SGHRS and CDR2 as YFSETQ. The CDR3 nucleotides are TGCGCCAGCAGCCTTAGCACAGATACGCAGTATTTT. This encodes CASSLSTDTQYF.

The chain uses TRBV30 and TRBJ1-5; the D gene is possibly TRBD1 (5 bases). Germline assignment: CDR1 GTSNPN and CDR2 SVGIG (reference sequence). V gave up 0 bases and J gave up 7 bases, with 13 bases separating them. There are 14 residues in the CDR3. The CDR3 region is CAWSVRPGLQPQHF. The CDR3 nucleotides are TGTGCCTGGAGTGTACGTCCAGGGCTACAGCCCCAGCATTTT.

V is TRBV2 and J is TRBJ1-2; unclear D gene. The ends were cut back, 6 bases at V and 7 bases at J, with 15 bases in the middle. Germline V gives CDR1 SNHLY, CDR2 FYNNEI. The CDR3 runs to 13 residues. The DNA of the CDR3 is TGTGCCAGCAGCCTAGTGGTGGGAGCTGGCTACACCTTC. It codes for CASSLVVGAGYTF.

J is TRBJ2-2 and V is TRBV7-9; possible D gene TRBD1, 5 bases. The CDR3 consists of 14 residues. CDR1 is SEHNR and CDR2 is FQNEAQ in the germline V gene (reference sequence). V was clipped by 0 bases and J by 5 bases, with 7 bases between them. CDR3 coding DNA: TGTGCCAGCAGCTTAGCCAGGGCAACCGGGGAGCTGTTTTTT. Its translation: CASSLARATGELFF. Using reference TRBV7-9 and TRBJ2-2 for the parts outside the CDR3, the full variable domain is DTGVSQNPRHKITKRGQNVTFRCDPISEHNRLYWYRQTLGQGPEFLTYFQNEAQLEKSRLLSDRFSAERPKGSFSTLEIQRTEQGDSAMYLCASSLARATGELFFGEGSRLTVL.

Comments on this clone: A read error may account for a junction end that differs from germline. This chain links TRBV7-9 with TRBJ2-7, with a tentative D call TRBD2 (5 bases). This CDR3 region has 12 residues. Germline CDR1 is SEHNR and CDR2 is FQNEAQ (reference sequence). CDR3 sequence (DNA): TGTTCCAGCAGCGGCCGGGACTACGAGCAGTACTTC. Its translation: CSSSGRDYEQYF. Full variable domain (rest looked up from reference TRBV7-9 and TRBJ2-7): DTGVSQNPRHKITKRGQNVTFRCDPISEHNRLYWYRQTLGQGPEFLTYFQNEAQLEKSRLLSDRFSAERPKGSFSTLEIQRTEQGDSAMYLCSSSGRDYEQYFGPGTRLTVT.

This clone appeared a few times. The chain carries TRBV7-2 and TRBJ2-5; 9 bases fit TRBD2. V shed 5 bases and J 2 bases; nucleotides not matched to a gene: 15. The CDR3 covers 18 residues. CDR1 is SGHTA and CDR2 is FQGNSA in the germline V gene. The CDR3 DNA sequence: TGTGCCAGCAGCGTCAATCGCGGCGGGAGGGTAGGTCAAGAGACCCAGTACTTC. Translation: CASSVNRGGRVGQETQYF.

The chain recombines TRBV7-2 with TRBJ1-6; possible D gene TRBD1, 5 bases. Germline CDR1 SGHTA, CDR2 FQGNSA. This CDR3 is built from 15 residues. Between the trimmed V and J ends, which lost 2 bases and 12 bases, there was a span of 17 bases. This CDR3 reads CASSLNDRGLGPLHF. CDR3 sequence (DNA): TGTGCCAGCAGCTTAAATGACCGGGGGTTGGGACCCCTCCACTTT.

This clone was picked up one time. The rearrangement links TRBV7-2 to TRBJ2-3; D remains unclear. V was shortened by 5 bases and J by 2 bases, with 8 bases between the two germline ends. The CDR3 covers 13 residues. Germline loops: CDR1 SGHTA, CDR2 FQGNSA. CDR3 DNA: TGTGCCAGCAGCCGCGACAACACAGATACGCAGTATTTT. Amino acids: CASSRDNTDTQYF.

J is TRBJ1-1 and V is TRBV10-1; D is unclear. Germline V gives CDR1 WNHNN, CDR2 SYGVQD (reference sequence). With 4 bases removed from V and 4 bases from J, the gap between germline ends came to 16 bases. CDR3 length: 15 amino acids. Here the CDR3 reads CASSGGYRRATEAFF. As DNA, the CDR3 is TGCGCCAGCAGTGGTGGGTATCGGAGGGCCACTGAAGCTTTCTTT.

This clone came up a few times. The chain links TRBV11-2 to TRBJ2-7, with 8 bases that match TRBD1. The CDR3 runs to 16 residues. Trimming took 5 bases from V and 2 from J; bases not matched to a gene: 11. Germline CDR1 is SGHAT and CDR2 is FQNNGV. In DNA, the CDR3 is TGTGCCAGCAGCCCATTCCCGGGACAGGATACCTACGAGCAGTACTTC. Translating gives CASSPFPGQDTYEQYF.

This clone has just one count. The chain has TRBV27 and TRBJ2-3; 14 bases agree with TRBD2. V was pared by 1 base and J by 3 bases, with 0 bases of the junction left unmatched. The CDR3 has 16 residues. Germline assignment: CDR1 MNHEY and CDR2 SMNVEV (reference sequence). CDR3 sequence (DNA): TGTGCCAGCAGTTTATGGACTAGCGGGGGGACAGATACGCAGTATTTT. Translation: CASSLWTSGGTDTQYF.

The chain has TRBV18 and TRBJ1-1, with D possibly matching TRBD1 (6 bases). The germline gives CDR1 KGHSH, CDR2 LQKENI. Trimming removed 3 bases at V and 1 base at J, with 18 bases between. CDR3 length equals 17 residues. The CDR3 loop reads CASSPPGDERENTEAFF. The CDR3 bases are TGTGCCAGCTCACCGCCAGGGGATGAGAGGGAGAACACTGAAGCTTTCTTT.

This clone was seen ten or more times. The chain is built from TRBV19 and TRBJ1-6; D gene ambiguous. Germline lookup yields CDR1 LNHDA and CDR2 SQIVND (reference sequence). The CDR3 runs to 17 residues. V gave up 4 bases and J gave up 0 bases, with 13 bases separating them. Here the CDR3 reads CASSSRAPSSYNSPLHF. The DNA of the CDR3 is TGTGCCAGTAGTAGCCGAGCACCGAGCTCCTATAATTCACCCCTCCACTTT. Supplemented by reference TRBV19 and TRBJ1-6, the full variable domain reads DGGITQSPKYLFRKEGQNVTLSCEQNLNHDAMYWYRQDPGQGLRLIYYSQIVNDFQKGDIAEGYSVSREKKESFPLTVTSAQKNPTAFYLCASSSRAPSSYNSPLHFGNGTRLTVT.

The chain links TRBV5-1 to TRBJ1-2; D is possibly TRBD1 (5 bases). The CDR3 covers 16 residues. Trimming removed 0 bases from V and 0 bases from J, with 12 bases in between. Germline-derived CDR1 and CDR2 are SGHRS and YFSETQ. The CDR3 region has the DNA TGCGCCAGCAGCTTGGGGGAGGCCAGGGCTAACTATGGCTACACCTTC. This encodes CASSLGEARANYGYTF.